Listed here are 20 T cell receptor beta chains from one sample, sequenced in a study of human T cells and chemical hapten exposure. The time point here: pre-sensitization, week 0. Sample treatment: therapeutic diphenylcyclopropenone sensitization with weekly scalp DPC. MiXCR was run by TCRdb on the RACE reads, yielding one entry per CDR3 protein. The table records tens of thousands of distinct CDR3 sequences, about 7% of them present only once. The source material was whole blood, sampled in connection with sensitization to the hapten diphenylcyclopropenone (DPC). The receptors were gathered from a woman aged 25-40 years with alopecia areata. Some clones in this sample may be carry-over from other donors' samples.

This clonotype was found many times. The chain has TRBV11-2 and TRBJ2-4; the D gene is possibly TRBD1 (7 bases). The ends were cut back, 3 bases at V and 6 bases at J, with 12 bases in the middle. CDR1 is SGHAT and CDR2 is FQNNGV in the germline V gene. This CDR3 has 14 residues. The CDR3 loop is CASSFRQGGNIQYF. The CDR3 DNA is TGTGCCAGCAGCTTTAGACAGGGAGGAAACATTCAGTACTTC.

This clonotype came up many times. The chain links TRBV20-1 to TRBJ2-3; D gene ambiguous. The germline V gene encodes CDR1 DFQATT and CDR2 SNEGSKA (reference sequence). V gave up 4 bases and J gave up 5 bases, with 16 bases separating them. The CDR3 sequence is 14 residues long. In nucleotides, the CDR3 is TGCAGTGCTAATCGTGGCCCCTACGTAGATACGCAGTATTTT. Encoded protein: CSANRGPYVDTQYF.

This clonotype was seen more than once but under ten times. The rearrangement joins TRBV5-1 to TRBJ1-6; D gene ambiguous. The CDR3 runs 15 residues. From germline, CDR1 is SGHRS and CDR2 YFSETQ. The V and J ends lost 4 bases and 1 base respectively, with 9 bases between them. The chain's CDR3 is CASSGEGSYNSPLHF. CDR3 in DNA: TGCGCCAGCAGCGGGGAAGGGTCCTATAATTCACCCCTCCACTTT.

The table lists this clonotype with many counts. V gene TRBV29-1 combines with J gene TRBJ1-2, with 9 bases identical to TRBD1. From germline, CDR1 is SQVTM and CDR2 ANQGSEA. The CDR3 has 15 amino acids. Trimming took 1 base from V and 0 from J; bases not matched to a gene: 3. In nucleotides, the CDR3 is TGCAGCGTTGAAGGGGGACAGGGAGCTAACTATGGCTACACCTTC. Amino acid sequence: CSVEGGQGANYGYTF.

This clonotype was seen at least ten times. The chain has TRBV12-3 or TRBV12-4 and TRBJ1-2, with D possibly being TRBD1 (6 bases). The CDR3 is made up of 13 amino acids. V was shortened by 3 bases and J by 5 bases, with 10 bases between the two germline ends. The CDR3 DNA sequence: TGTGCCAGCAGTTTCACAGGGAAGTATGGCTACACCTTC. Its translation: CASSFTGKYGYTF.

The V gene is TRBV6-5, the J gene TRBJ2-2, with 9 bases lining up with TRBD1. V lost 6 bases to trimming and J lost 2 bases; unmatched junction nucleotides: 4. CDR1 and CDR2 from the germline V gene are MNHEY and SVGAGI. The CDR3 runs 15 residues. The CDR3 is CASSQTGGNTGELFF. CDR3 nucleotides: TGTGCCAGCAGCCAGACAGGGGGTAACACCGGGGAGCTGTTTTTT.

This clonotype was picked up many times. The genes are TRBV6-5 and TRBJ1-1; 7 nucleotides match TRBD1. The CDR3 length is 14 residues. Germline lookup yields CDR1 MNHEY and CDR2 SVGAGI. V gave up 9 bases and J gave up 4 bases; unmatched junction bases: 11. The CDR3 DNA reads TGTGCCAGTCGACCTCGACAGGGACCCACTGAAGCTTTCTTT. It translates to CASRPRQGPTEAFF.

This clonotype appeared many times. This rearrangement joins TRBV5-1 to TRBJ2-2; 7 bases agree with TRBD2. This CDR3 is 15 amino acids long. Unmatched junction bases numbered 12, after V lost 0 bases and J lost 13 bases. CDR1 and CDR2 (germline): SGHRS, YFSETQ. DNA of the CDR3: TGCGCCAGCAGCTTGGCGGCTAGCGGTCACCGAGGGCTGTTTTTT. Translation gives CASSLAASGHRGLFF.

This clonotype was counted ten times or more. The chain recombines TRBV12-3 or TRBV12-4 with TRBJ1-1; TRBD1 matches 7 bases. V lost 6 bases and J lost 4; bases outside the gene matches: 11. The CDR3 has 15 residues. As DNA, the CDR3 is TGTGCCAGCAGCCCGGGCCAGGGGGGGACCACTGAAGCTTTCTTT. Its translation is CASSPGQGGTTEAFF.

This clonotype was recorded at least ten times. This chain uses TRBV18 with TRBJ1-1; the match to TRBD1 covers 9 bases. Unmatched junction bases numbered 17, after V lost 1 base and J lost 5 bases. The CDR3 is made up of 19 amino acids. Germline V gene lookup returns CDR1 KGHSH and CDR2 LQKENI. The CDR3 sequence is CASSPHEGGQGLLQTEAFF. The CDR3 nucleotides are TGTGCCAGCTCACCACACGAGGGGGGACAGGGACTATTACAAACTGAAGCTTTCTTT.

This clonotype occurred many times. V gene TRBV7-9 combines with J gene TRBJ2-7, with D hard to call. The V gene lost 6 bases and the J gene lost 0 bases, with 9 bases spanning the gap. The germline CDR1 and CDR2 sequences are SEHNR and FQNEAQ (reference sequence). The CDR3 extends over 13 amino acids. CDR3 loop: CASRDGLSYEQYF. In DNA, the CDR3 is TGTGCCAGCAGAGACGGCCTCTCCTACGAGCAGTACTTC.

This clonotype was recorded many times. The chain links TRBV7-8 to TRBJ2-7, with a tentative D call TRBD2 (6 bases). This CDR3 spans 13 amino acids. Between the trimmed V and J ends, which lost 5 bases and 6 bases, there was a span of 14 bases. Per germline, CDR1 SGHVS and CDR2 FQNEAQ. CDR3 nucleotides: TGTGCCAGCAGCGTCAGACTAGAAGGCGAGCAGTACTTC. Translation gives CASSVRLEGEQYF. Together with reference TRBV7-8 and TRBJ2-7, the CDR3 gives the full variable domain: GAGVSQSPRYKVAKRGQDVALRCDPISGHVSLFWYQQALGQGPEFLTYFQNEAQLDKSGLPSDRFFAERPEGSVSTLKIQRTQQEDSAVYLCASSVRLEGEQYFGPGTRLTVT.

With respect to this clonotype: This may stem from a read error, because a much larger clone lies one nucleotide away. This chain links TRBV29-1 with TRBJ1-6; D gene uncertain. This CDR3 contains 14 residues. CDR1 is SQVTM and CDR2 is ANQGSEA in the germline V gene. The CDR3 sequence: CSVRTASGNSSLHF. CDR3 coding DNA: TGCAGCGTTAGGACCGCCTCGGGGAATTCATCCCTCCACTTT.

The table lists this clonotype with many counts. The chain combines TRBV6-1 with TRBJ1-6, with TRBD1 matching over 7 bases. The CDR3 contains 16 residues. Losses at the gene ends were 2 bases for V and 6 bases for J; bases not matched to a gene: 7. CDR1 is MNHNS and CDR2 is SASEGT in the germline V gene. Here the CDR3 DNA reads TGTGCCAGCAGTGAAAAGATGACAGGGCTTAATTCACCCCTCCACTTT. This sequence encodes CASSEKMTGLNSPLHF.

This clonotype was observed at least ten times. V gene TRBV20-1 combines with J gene TRBJ1-2; D is possibly TRBD1 (5 bases). The length of the CDR3 is 12 residues. V lost 3 bases to trimming and J lost 6 bases, with 11 bases between them. Per the germline V gene, CDR1 is DFQATT and CDR2 is SNEGSKA (reference sequence). In DNA form, the CDR3 reads TGCAGTGCTAGGGCGGGGGGGGATGGCTACACCTTC. This translates into CSARAGGDGYTF.

This chain joins TRBV5-1 and TRBJ1-2, with 7 bases identical to TRBD1. The germline V gene encodes CDR1 SGHRS and CDR2 YFSETQ. Trimming cost V 0 bases and J 3 bases; bases outside gene matches: 5. The length of the CDR3 is 15 residues. CDR3: CASSLAGTEDYGYTF. The CDR3 region has the DNA TGCGCCAGCAGCTTGGCCGGGACAGAGGACTATGGCTACACCTTC.

Turning to this clonotype: A much larger clone differs by one base, so this may be a read error. The chain combines TRBV7-2 with TRBJ2-1; D might be TRBD1 (5 bases). Germline V gene lookup returns CDR1 SGHTA and CDR2 FQGNSA. Trimming removed 2 bases from V and 6 bases from J, with 14 bases in between. The length of the CDR3 is 15 residues. The CDR3 reads CASSLWTRKSNEQFF. CDR3 nucleotides: TGTGCCAGCAGCTTATGGACACGCAAAAGCAATGAGCAGTTCTTC.

This clonotype has a count of ten or more. V usage is TRBV12-3 or TRBV12-4 and J usage is TRBJ2-7; 7 nucleotides agree with TRBD2. The CDR3 is made up of 13 amino acids. J was trimmed by 5 bases and V by 1 base; bases with no gene match: 2. CDR3 amino acids: CASSLVRGDEQYF. CDR3 coding DNA: TGTGCCAGCAGTTTAGTCCGGGGGGACGAGCAGTACTTC.

This clonotype occurred many times. The V call is TRBV5-1, the J call TRBJ2-7; the D gene could be TRBD1 or TRBD2 (5 bases each). CDR1 is SGHRS, CDR2 YFSETQ, per germline. Trimming cost V 5 bases and J 0 bases, with 21 bases left between them. The CDR3 is 17 residues long. The CDR3 sequence is CASRFRDGDRDSYEQYF. The CDR3, as DNA: TGCGCCAGCAGATTCCGGGACGGGGATAGGGACTCCTACGAGCAGTACTTC.

This clonotype was observed at least ten times. This sequence joins TRBV29-1 and TRBJ1-4, with TRBD1 as a possible D gene (5 bases). The CDR3 consists of 13 residues. CDR1 and CDR2 (germline): SQVTM, ANQGSEA. V was trimmed by 6 bases and J by 7 bases, leaving 15 bases between them. As DNA, the CDR3 is TGCAGCGTCGTCAGGGTGGAGGGTGAAAAACTGTTTTTT. Translating gives CSVVRVEGEKLFF.